This T cell receptor beta chain was identified in a study of vaccination effects on CD4 cells after COVID-19. Findings of the study overall: The post-vaccine spike-reactive clones of convalescents showed a predominance of new vaccine-induced clones. Both infection-induced and vaccine-induced clones contracted markedly at late post-vaccination timepoints.

The method was immunoSEQ multiplex PCR; TCRdb's version includes in-frame clones alone and lacks a portion of them. The table shows 30,000 to 35,000 clones, with about 68% occurring only once. This clone turned up a few times. Its antigen is not identified. Germline assignment: CDR1 SEHNR and CDR2 FQNEAQ (reference sequence). The CDR3 is made up of 13 amino acids. Unmatched junction bases numbered 8, after V lost 2 bases and J lost 12 bases. Cells that had been cultured for 10 days were the source of isolated CD4+ T cells. A positive SARS-CoV-2 PCR test fell between March and December 2020. Participants received two doses of either the BNT162b2 or mRNA-1273 vaccine.

The receptor was derived from a human donor who had a prior SARS-CoV-2 infection. The sequenced sample was CD4+ T cells from PBMCs cultured without peptide, obtained after COVID-19 vaccination. This chain joins TRBV7-9 and TRBJ2-7, with 9 bases identical to TRBD1. The CDR3 DNA reads TGTGCCAGCAGCTTATTAGACAGGGGGTTGAGGTACTTC. Translating gives CASSLLDRGLRYF.